This T cell receptor beta chain was sequenced for a study of blood T cell repertoires in COVID-19. Per the original methods: Amplification of reference gene primers was used by the study to estimate nucleated cell counts. Produced via immunoSEQ multiplex PCR; TCRdb's table is partial and in-frame only. V, J and clone size reflect that table, while D and trimming were determined from the DNA. The top ten hold approximately 40% of the sample, which has 100,000 or so clones, around 81% seen once. The table lists this clone with a count of one. The CDR3 loop spans 15 amino acids. Germline CDR1 reads LNHDA; CDR2 reads SQIVND (reference sequence). With 4 bases removed from V and 0 bases from J, the gap between germline ends came to 13 bases.

The clonotype originates from a man older than 75 with acute or convalescent COVID-19. The chain joins TRBV19 to TRBJ2-7; possibly TRBD2 for D (5 bases). Sequencing was carried out using peripheral blood. CDR3 nucleotide sequence: TGTGCCAGTAGTAGGACTCCTCCATCCTCCTACGAGCAGTACTTC. This translates into CASSRTPPSSYEQYF.